This paragraph reports one T cell receptor (beta chain). Antigen: not known. The sample is drawn from a study of vaccination effects on CD4 cells after COVID-19. The CDR3 runs 14 residues. Germline CDR1 and CDR2: SGHRS and YFSETQ. V lost 0 bases and J lost 8, with 12 bases in between. The repertoire was sequenced with immunoSEQ multiplex PCR; TCRdb's copy has only in-frame clones and lacks some. The repertoire consists of about 24,000 clones, with roughly 76% occurring once and the leading ten covering roughly 5%. Before sequencing, viral peptide pools were used by the ViraFEST assay to expand antigen-specific CD4+ T cells. The authors isolated CD4+ T cells after 10 days of culture. Participants were given two doses of BNT162b2 or mRNA-1273 vaccine.

The sample in question was CD4+ T cells from PBMCs cultured with SARS-CoV-2 spike peptides, obtained after COVID-19 vaccination. This TCR was recovered from a human donor who received a COVID-19 vaccine. Some clones in this sample may be carry-over from other donors' samples. The chain has TRBV5-1 and TRBJ1-5; D unresolved. CDR3 nucleotide sequence: TGCGCCAGCAGCTTGGGTGGAGTCGGTGAGCCCCAGCATTTT. Amino acids: CASSLGGVGEPQHF.